A single sample is the source of the 30 T cell receptor beta chains below, sequenced in a study of tumor and adjacent non-tumor tissue in lung cancer. The template was RNA from unsorted bulk tissue. The library came from three nested PCR rounds adapted from ARM-PCR protocols. MiXCR was run by TCRdb on the multiplex PCR reads, yielding one entry per CDR3 protein. The sample comprises approximately 140,000 distinct CDR3 sequences, approximately 64% of which are singletons, and 15% to 20% rests with the top ten. Sample: lung tumor tissue. Receptors originate from a man between 60 and 75 years old with small cell lung cancer.

This clonotype was observed at least ten times. The CDR3 loop reads CASSLVREQFF. CDR3 nucleotide sequence: TGTGCCAGCAGTTTAGTTCGGGAGCAGTTCTTC. The V call is TRBV12-3 or TRBV12-4, the J call TRBJ2-1, with D uncertain. Trimming took off 1 base at V and 10 bases at J, with 5 bases between the two ends. CDR3 size: 11 residues.

This clonotype has only a few counts. The V call is TRBV10-3, the J call TRBJ1-4; 9 nucleotides line up with TRBD1. This CDR3 is 15 amino acids long. The germline gives CDR1 ENHRY, CDR2 SYGVKD. V lost 0 bases to trimming and J lost 5 bases; unmatched junction nucleotides: 1. CDR3 sequence: CAISESGTGNEKLFF. The DNA for the CDR3 is TGTGCCATCAGTGAGTCGGGGACAGGGAATGAAAAACTGTTTTTT.

Concerning this clonotype: It is likely a read error, because the conserved phenylalanine at the end of the CDR3 is missing. The gene calls are TRBV6-9 and TRBJ2-3; either TRBD1 or TRBD2 may fit D (5 bases each). This CDR3 is built from 16 residues. The V gene's germline CDR1 is MNHGY and CDR2 SVAAGI. Trimming left V 6 bases short and J 7 bases short, with 23 bases between. CDR3 region: CASRYMVGVPGHTQYY. CDR3 nucleotides: TGTGCCAGCAGATACATGGTGGGGGTACCCGGGCATACGCAGTATTAT.

Comment on this clonotype: An end of the junction differs from the germline gene, which may be a read error. The chain carries TRBV11-3 and TRBJ2-2; D may correspond to TRBD1 or TRBD2 (5 bases each). Germline CDR1 and CDR2: SGHNT and YENEEA. The CDR3 is made up of 17 amino acids. The CDR3 DNA sequence: TGTACCAGCAGCTTAAGGGGCAGTTTATTAGCCACCGGGAAGCTGTTTTTT. Protein product: CTSSLRGSLLATGKLFF.

The chain carries TRBV4-1 and TRBJ1-6; D gene unclear. The V gene lost 0 bases and the J gene lost 9 bases, with 18 bases spanning the gap. The CDR3 loop spans 17 amino acids. The germline gives CDR1 MGHRA, CDR2 YSYEKL. The CDR3 nucleotides read TGCGCCAGCAGCCAAGATTTGGGAATAGTGAATAGTTCACCCCTCCACTTT. As protein: CASSQDLGIVNSSPLHF.

This clonotype has more than one count but fewer than ten. The chain is built from TRBV5-4 and TRBJ2-3; no clear D gene. The ends were cut back, 0 bases at V and 6 bases at J, with 8 bases in the middle. The CDR3 loop spans 13 amino acids. Germline CDR1 reads SGHNT; CDR2 reads YYREEE (reference sequence). CDR3 sequence reads: CASSLESRDTQYF. In DNA form, the CDR3 reads TGTGCCAGCAGCTTGGAATCCCGGGATACGCAGTATTTT.

J is TRBJ2-7 and V is TRBV6-6, with D unclear. The CDR3 totals 12 residues. CDR1 MNHNY and CDR2 SVGAGI come from the germline V gene (reference sequence). CDR3 bases: TGTGGCAACATTTATGGGGATTACGAGCAGTACTTC. Translation gives CGNIYGDYEQYF.

Worth noting for this clonotype: One end of the junction does not line up with germline, which may come from a read error. CDR3: CASSSGLAGAGLEEQLF. CDR3 in DNA: TGTGCCAGCAGCTCGGGACTAGCGGGAGCCGGGTTGGAGGAGCAGTTATTC. The V and J genes are TRBV6-5 and TRBJ2-1, with TRBD2 identical over 14 bases. Germline V lookup: CDR1 MNHEY, CDR2 SVGAGI. The CDR3 has 17 residues.

As for this clonotype: Since a much larger clone is just one base distant, this may be a read error. The chain joins TRBV4-1 to TRBJ1-2; no definite D call. This CDR3 has 14 residues. The ends were cut back, 0 bases at V and 4 bases at J, with 9 bases in the middle. CDR1 is MGHRA, CDR2 YSYEKL, per germline. The CDR3 nucleotides are TGCGCCAGCAGCCAAGATAGGAAAGGCTATGGCTACACCTTC. It translates to CASSQDRKGYGYTF.

For this clonotype: A much bigger clone sits one base away, suggesting this may be a read error. V and J are TRBV11-2 and TRBJ2-2, with D unclear. Trimming shortened V by 3 bases and J by 3 bases, and 5 bases separated the two germline ends. The CDR3 loop spans 13 amino acids. Germline V gives CDR1 SGHAT, CDR2 FQNNGV. CDR3 amino acids: CASSFLHTGELFF. The CDR3 DNA reads TGTGCCAGCAGCTTCCTTCACACCGGGGAGCTGTTTTTT.

Notes on this clonotype: Compared with germline, one end of the junction differs, possibly owing to a read error. The chain couples TRBV6-8 to TRBJ2-5; D possibly matches TRBD1 or TRBD2 (7 bases each). The V gene's germline CDR1 is MNHGY and CDR2 SAAAGT. This CDR3 contains 15 residues. CDR3 residues: CVSSPGTAGQETQYF. The CDR3 DNA is TGTGTCAGCAGCCCCGGGACAGCGGGACAGGAGACCCAGTACTTC.

In regard to this clonotype: The junction does not match germline at one end; this may be a read error. This chain joins TRBV20-1 and TRBJ2-3; D remains ambiguous. This CDR3 is built from 13 residues. Germline loops: CDR1 DFQATT, CDR2 SNEGSKA (reference sequence). Here the CDR3 reads CSAHPDGAGTQYF. The CDR3 nucleotides read TGCAGTGCTCACCCCGACGGCGCAGGTACGCAATATTTT.

V and J are TRBV11-1 and TRBJ2-7, with D possibly matching TRBD1 (5 bases). The CDR3 totals 13 residues. Germline V lookup: CDR1 SGHAT, CDR2 FQDESV (reference sequence). The CDR3 DNA follows: TGTGACAGCAACTTAGGCAGGGCCAACGAGCAGTACGTC. It specifies CDSNLGRANEQYV.

Turning to this clonotype: A much larger clone is a single base away; this may be a read error. This chain joins TRBV5-6 and TRBJ2-3; D may be TRBD2 (6 bases). Germline-derived CDR1 and CDR2 are SGHDT and YYEEEE. The CDR3 has 13 amino acids. The CDR3 region is CASRLAGGDTQYF. The CDR3, as DNA: TGTGCCAGCAGGTTGGCCGGGGGAGATACGCAGTATTTT.

Only a few counts were recorded for this clonotype. Sequence at one end of the junction differs from germline and may be a read error. The genes are TRBV7-7 and TRBJ2-2; 8 bases agree with TRBD2. Looked up from germline, CDR1 is SSHAT and CDR2 is FNYEAQ (reference sequence). The CDR3 is 16 residues long. DNA of the CDR3: TGTGCTAGCAGCTTAGATTTAGCGGGAAGCACCGGGGAGCTGTTTTTT. Encoded protein: CASSLDLAGSTGELFF.

The chain is built from TRBV24-1 and TRBJ2-7; possible D gene TRBD2, 6 bases. Trimming shortened V by 11 bases and J by 6 bases, and 19 bases separated the two germline ends. The CDR3 length is 13 residues. Germline CDR1 and CDR2: KGHDR and SFDVKD. DNA for the CDR3: TGTGCCATCAGCCCGGGACTCGGTAGCGAGCAGTACTTC. It is translated as CAISPGLGSEQYF.

A word on this clonotype: This may be a read error: a much more frequent sequence differs by one nucleotide. The chain carries TRBV7-9 and TRBJ2-1; 13 bases line up with TRBD2. CDR1 is SEHNR, CDR2 FQNEAQ, per germline (reference sequence). The junction had 8 bases not matched to a gene; V was cut back by 5 bases and J by 7 bases. CDR3 size: 16 residues. The CDR3 is CASSSPGTSGTNEQFF. The CDR3 region has the DNA TGTGCCAGCAGCAGCCCCGGGACTAGCGGGACGAATGAGCAGTTCTTC.

The chain recombines TRBV6-5 with TRBJ2-7, with 7 bases aligning to TRBD1. The CDR3 runs to 18 residues. In germline, CDR1 is MNHEY, CDR2 SVGAGI. CDR3 region: CASSYSAPTGVFSYELYV. The DNA for the CDR3 is TGTGCCAGCAGTTATTCCGCACCTACAGGGGTCTTCTCCTACGAGCTGTACGTC.

The chain links TRBV4-1 to TRBJ2-2, with 10 bases that match TRBD1. Unmatched junction bases numbered 13, after V lost 1 base and J lost 5 bases. The CDR3 runs 19 residues. Germline V gene data show CDR1 as MGHRA and CDR2 as YSYEKL. The CDR3 DNA sequence: TGCGCCAGCAGCCAAGGAAGACAGGGGGCACCACGGGGTACCGGGGAGCTGTTTTTT. Protein: CASSQGRQGAPRGTGELFF.

The CDR3 sequence is CASSPGTGTGLGNEQFF. The CDR3 nucleotides read TGTGCCAGCAGCCCCGGGACAGGGACAGGGCTTGGAAATGAGCAGTTCTTC. The V and J genes are TRBV9 and TRBJ2-1; 9 bases are a match to TRBD1. V was clipped by 4 bases and J by 7 bases; unmatched bases: 15. Germline V lookup: CDR1 SGDLS, CDR2 YYNGEE. The CDR3 extends over 17 amino acids.

Details on this clonotype: An end of the junction does not agree with germline; a read error may underlie this. The chain couples TRBV11-1 to TRBJ2-7; 11 nucleotides line up with TRBD1. CDR1 and CDR2 (germline): SGHAT, FQDESV (reference sequence). The CDR3 is made up of 14 amino acids. CDR3 loop: CASRRTGGSYEQYF. The CDR3 region has the DNA TGTGCCAGCAGACGGACAGGGGGCTCCTACGAACAGTACTTC. Full variable domain (rest looked up from reference TRBV11-1 and TRBJ2-7): EAEVAQSPRYKITEKSQAVAFWCDPISGHATLYWYRQILGQGPELLVQFQDESVVDDSQLPKDRFSAERLKGVDSTLKIQPAELGDSAMYLCASRRTGGSYEQYFGPGTRLTVT.

Note on this clonotype: Its ends do not fully match the called genes, so a read error is possible. The chain combines TRBV4-2 with TRBJ2-1; tentative D call: TRBD2 (6 bases). This CDR3 region has 16 residues. Germline CDR1 LGHNA, CDR2 YNFKEQ. The CDR3 nucleotides read TGTGCCAGAAGCCAGGTCGCCGCGGGAACATGCAATGAGCAGTTCTTC. The encoded protein is CARSQVAAGTCNEQFF.

This clonotype was observed at least ten times. V gene TRBV20-1 combines with J gene TRBJ2-3; D is uncertain. CDR3 length: 13 residues. The germline CDR1 and CDR2 sequences are DFQATT and SNEGSKA (reference sequence). V lost 6 bases and J 1 base, leaving 11 bases between the germline ends. The CDR3 DNA reads as TGCAGTGCACCTCCTCCGGGCACAGATACGCAGTATTTT. Translating it yields CSAPPPGTDTQYF.

A remark on this clonotype: The missing conserved phenylalanine or tryptophan at the end of this CDR3 makes a read error likely. The J gene is TRBJ2-7, the V gene TRBV11-3; tentative D call: TRBD1 (7 bases). CDR3 length: 14 amino acids. Germline values: CDR1 SGHNT, CDR2 YENEEA. Trimming stripped 3 bases from V and 6 bases from J, with 15 bases between. As DNA, the CDR3 is TGTGCCAGCAGCTTTGTCAGGGGGGTTTGCGAGCAGTACATC. Its translation is CASSFVRGVCEQYI.

This clonotype has ten or more counts. V is TRBV6-6 and J is TRBJ2-7, with D perhaps matching TRBD2 (7 bases). This CDR3 has 12 amino acids. Germline V gene sequence: CDR1 MNHNY, CDR2 SVGAGI (reference sequence). Deletions cut 5 bases from V and 4 bases from J, with 9 bases between. The DNA for the CDR3 is TGTGCCAGCAGTAGGGGGGGTTACGAGCAGTACTTC. This encodes CASSRGGYEQYF.

Comment on this clonotype: The junction departs from germline at one end; a sequencing error may be responsible. CDR3 region: CANSQDLKANTGELFF. The CDR3 nucleotides read TGTGCCAACAGCCAAGACCTGAAGGCCAACACCGGGGAGCTGTTTTTT. This rearrangement joins TRBV4-2 to TRBJ2-2, with D unclear. Germline V gene sequence: CDR1 LGHNA, CDR2 YNFKEQ. The CDR3 extends over 16 amino acids.

This clonotype has only a few counts. The chain has TRBV12-3 or TRBV12-4 and TRBJ2-2, with 9 bases lining up with TRBD1. The CDR3 totals 14 residues. J was trimmed by 3 bases and V by 5 bases; bases with no gene match: 1. In DNA form, the CDR3 reads TGTGCCAGCAGTCGGACAGGGGACACCGGGGAGCTGTTTTTT. It specifies CASSRTGDTGELFF.

This clonotype has a handful of counts. This sequence joins TRBV5-1 and TRBJ1-3; D uncertain. The V and J ends lost 5 bases and 2 bases respectively, with 8 bases between them. In germline, CDR1 is SGHRS, CDR2 YFSETQ. This CDR3 is 13 amino acids long. CDR3 bases: TGCGCCAGCAGGGAGGAACCTGGAAACACCATATATTTT. Protein product: CASREEPGNTIYF.

Worth noting for this clonotype: At one end, the junction sequence differs from germline, possibly due to a read error. CDR3 residues: CSVRNPGAGETQYF. The CDR3 bases are TGCAGTGTTAGAAACCCAGGGGCCGGAGAGACCCAGTACTTC. This chain uses TRBV20-1 with TRBJ2-5; possibly TRBD1 for D (6 bases). The germline gives CDR1 DFQATT, CDR2 SNEGSKA (reference sequence). This CDR3 has 14 residues.

Comments on this clonotype: The conserved phenylalanine or tryptophan normally closing the CDR3 is absent here, so this likely arose from a read error. The V call is TRBV11-2, the J call TRBJ2-1; 11 bases are a match to TRBD2. The CDR3 has 15 amino acids. V gave up 1 base and J gave up 9 bases; unmatched junction bases: 5. CDR1 SGHAT and CDR2 FQNNGV come from the germline V gene. The CDR3 region is CASSLVLAGVLEQFS. The DNA of the CDR3 is TGTGCCAGCAGCTTAGTACTAGCGGGAGTGCTTGAGCAGTTCTCC.